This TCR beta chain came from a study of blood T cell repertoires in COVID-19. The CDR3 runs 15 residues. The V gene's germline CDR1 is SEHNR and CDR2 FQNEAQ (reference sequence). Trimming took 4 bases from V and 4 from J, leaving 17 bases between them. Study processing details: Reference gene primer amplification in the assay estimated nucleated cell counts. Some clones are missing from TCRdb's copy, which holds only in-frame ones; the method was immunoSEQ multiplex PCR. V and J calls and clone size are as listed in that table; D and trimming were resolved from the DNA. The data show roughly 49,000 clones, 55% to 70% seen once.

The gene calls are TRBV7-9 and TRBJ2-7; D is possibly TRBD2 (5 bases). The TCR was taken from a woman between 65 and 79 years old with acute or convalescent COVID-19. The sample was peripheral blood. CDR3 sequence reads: CASSSRDEGYYEQYF. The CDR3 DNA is TGTGCCAGCAGCTCCCGGGATGAGGGCTATTACGAGCAGTACTTC.